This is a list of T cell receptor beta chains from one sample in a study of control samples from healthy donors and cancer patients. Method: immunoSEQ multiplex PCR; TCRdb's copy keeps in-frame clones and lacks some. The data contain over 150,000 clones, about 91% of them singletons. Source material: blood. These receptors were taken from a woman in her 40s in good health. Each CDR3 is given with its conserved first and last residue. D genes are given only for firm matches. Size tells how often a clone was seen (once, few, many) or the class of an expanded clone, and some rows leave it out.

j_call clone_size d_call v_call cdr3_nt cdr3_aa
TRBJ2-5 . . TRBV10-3 TGTGCCATCAGTGAGTCGGGGGAGACCCAGTACTTC CAISESGETQYF
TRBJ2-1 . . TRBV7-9 TGTGCCAGCAGGACAGGACTGGGGACCTACAATGAGCAGTTCTTC CASRTGLGTYNEQFF
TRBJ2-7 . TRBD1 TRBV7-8 TGTGCCAGCAGCTTAGATGGGACAGAGTTCTCCTACGAGCAGTACTTC CASSLDGTEFSYEQYF
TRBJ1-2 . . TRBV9 TGTGCCAGCAGCGAGCCGCTGGGTGGCTACACCTTC CASSEPLGGYTF
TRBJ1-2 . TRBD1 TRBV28 TGTGCCAGCAGTTTCGGGGCGGCCTCAGGACAGGGGGGTTTTTATGGCTACACCTTC CASSFGAASGQGGFYGYTF
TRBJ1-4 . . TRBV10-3 TGTGCCATCAGGGGAGGACCAACTAATGAAAAACTGTTTTTT CAIRGGPTNEKLFF
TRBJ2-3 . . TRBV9 TGTGCCAGCAGCAATCATGATACGCAGTATTTT CASSNHDTQYF
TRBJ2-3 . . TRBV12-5 TGTGCTAGTGGTTTGGGCGCTGATACGCAGTATTTT CASGLGADTQYF
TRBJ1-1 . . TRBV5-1 TGCGCCAGCAGCTTGGTCCGAGGCCGTTCCCCCATGAACACTGAAGCTTTCTTT CASSLVRGRSPMNTEAFF
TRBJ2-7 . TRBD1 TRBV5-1 TGCGCCAGCAGCTTGGGACAGGGTCTAATGCTAAGCGAGCAGTACTTC CASSLGQGLMLSEQYF
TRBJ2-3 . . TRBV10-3 TGTGCCATCAGTGAGTCGAAGGGGTTAGGGGCGGGCACAGATACGCAGTATTTT CAISESKGLGAGTDTQYF
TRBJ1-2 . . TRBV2 TGTGCCAGCAGACTCGCGGTAAACTATGGCTACACCTTC CASRLAVNYGYTF
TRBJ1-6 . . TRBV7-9 TGTGCCAGCAGCTTATCGGGGGCGTATTCACCCCTCCACTTT CASSLSGAYSPLHF
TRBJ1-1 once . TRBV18 TGTGCCAGCTCACCAAACGAACAGGAGCCTATGAACACTGAAGCTTTCTTT CASSPNEQEPMNTEAFF
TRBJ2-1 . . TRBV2 TGTGCCAGCACCCTACTAGTAGCTGAGCAGTTCTTC CASTLLVAEQFF
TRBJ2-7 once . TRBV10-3 TGTGCCATCAGCCCTACTGATTACGAGCAGTACTTC CAISPTDYEQYF
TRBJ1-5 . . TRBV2 TGTGCCAGCAGTGAAGCTCGGGGCAGTCAGCCCCAGCATTTT CASSEARGSQPQHF
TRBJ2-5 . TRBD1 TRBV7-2 TGTGCCAGCAGCGTCCAGGGGGCGGGGGAGACCCAGTACTTC CASSVQGAGETQYF
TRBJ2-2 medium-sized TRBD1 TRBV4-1 TGCGCCAGCAGCCCAGGGGGCAGGGGCGTCACCGGGGAGCTGTTTTTT CASSPGGRGVTGELFF
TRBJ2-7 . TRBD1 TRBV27 TGTGCCAGCCGCCTGACCCGGGACAGTTACGAGCAGTACTTC CASRLTRDSYEQYF
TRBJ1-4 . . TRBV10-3 TGTGCCATCAGTGAAGTGGCGGGTGAAAAACTGTTTTTT CAISEVAGEKLFF
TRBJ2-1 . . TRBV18 TGTGCCAGCCTAATCGGTACGGGTACCTACAATGAGCAGTTCTTC CASLIGTGTYNEQFF
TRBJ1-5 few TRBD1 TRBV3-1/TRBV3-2 TGTGCCAGCAGCCTGGGGACAGGGTCCAATCAGCCCCAGCATTTT CASSLGTGSNQPQHF
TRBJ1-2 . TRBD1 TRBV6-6 TGTGCCAGCAGCACAGGGGGGGTCGGCTACACCTTC CASSTGGVGYTF
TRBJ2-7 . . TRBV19 TGTGCCAGTAGTGGGGCGCCCTCCTACGAGCAGTACTTC CASSGAPSYEQYF
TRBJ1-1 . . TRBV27 TGTGCCAGCAGTTTGTATTTGAACACTGAAGCTTTCTTT CASSLYLNTEAFF
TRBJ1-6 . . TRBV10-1 TGCGCCAGCAGTGAGGACAAGAATTCACCCCTCCACTTT CASSEDKNSPLHF
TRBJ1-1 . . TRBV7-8 TGTGCCAGCAGCTTCCAGTCAAAGACTGAAGCTTTCTTT CASSFQSKTEAFF
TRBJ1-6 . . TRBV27 TGTGCCAGCAGGAAAATGGGTTCACCCCTCCACTTT CASRKMGSPLHF
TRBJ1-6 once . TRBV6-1 TGTGCCAGCAGTGAATCCCGGGCCCCCTATAATTCACCCCTCCACTTT CASSESRAPYNSPLHF
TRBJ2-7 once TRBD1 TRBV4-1 TGCGCCAGCAGCCAGGGGCCCGGGGGGACAGGGTTCTACGAGCAGTACTTC CASSQGPGGTGFYEQYF
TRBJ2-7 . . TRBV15 TGTGCCACCAGCCCGAAAACGGGGGCGATCGGGGAGCAGTACTTC CATSPKTGAIGEQYF
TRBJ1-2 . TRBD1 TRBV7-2 TGTGCCAGCAGCTTAACGGGACAGGGGTATGGCTACACCTTC CASSLTGQGYGYTF
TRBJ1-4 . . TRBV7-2 TGTGCCAGCAGCTTATATGGGGGGGTTAATGAAAAACTGTTTTTT CASSLYGGVNEKLFF
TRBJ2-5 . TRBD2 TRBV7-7 TGTGCCAGCAGCTTAGCTGGACTAGCGGGGGGTAGCGAGACCCAGTACTTC CASSLAGLAGGSETQYF
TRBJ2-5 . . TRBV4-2 TGTGCCAGCAGCCAAGGACACCGAACTAGTGGCTGGGCGGGAGAGACCCAGTACTTC CASSQGHRTSGWAGETQYF
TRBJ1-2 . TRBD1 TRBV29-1 TGCAGCGTGGGACAGGGAGTCTATGGCTACACCTTC CSVGQGVYGYTF
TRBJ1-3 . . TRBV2 TGTGCCAGCATCCGGGACTCTGGAAACACCATATATTTT CASIRDSGNTIYF